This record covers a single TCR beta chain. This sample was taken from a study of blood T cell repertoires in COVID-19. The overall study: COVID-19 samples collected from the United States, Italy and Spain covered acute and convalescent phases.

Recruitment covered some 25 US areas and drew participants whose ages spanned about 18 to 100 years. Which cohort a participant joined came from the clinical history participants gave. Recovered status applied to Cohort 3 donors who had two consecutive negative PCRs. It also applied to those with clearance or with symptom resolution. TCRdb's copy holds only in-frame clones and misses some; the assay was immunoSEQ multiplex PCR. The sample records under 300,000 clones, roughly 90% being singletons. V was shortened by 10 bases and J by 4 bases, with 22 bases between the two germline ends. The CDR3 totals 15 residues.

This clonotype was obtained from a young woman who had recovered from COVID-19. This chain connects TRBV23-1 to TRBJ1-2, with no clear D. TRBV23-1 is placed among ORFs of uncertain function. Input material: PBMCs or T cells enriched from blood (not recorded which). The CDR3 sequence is CAIIGRVRNSYGYTF. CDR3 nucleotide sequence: TGCGCCATCATAGGGAGGGTACGGAATTCCTATGGCTACACCTTC.